A selection of T cell receptor beta chains follows, all from one sample in a study of cytomegalovirus exposure and HLA in healthy donors. TCRdb's copy holds only in-frame clones and misses some; the assay was immunoSEQ multiplex PCR. The sample lists 80,000 to 100,000 clones, over 75% seen once, with about 6.5% in the top ten. The sample was PBMCs. These receptors came from a man in his late teens or twenties in good health and CMV-seropositive. CDR3s include the opening cysteine and the closing phenylalanine or tryptophan. A D gene is named only where the DNA matches it firmly. Only some rows state a clone size, as once, few, many or a class for expanded clones.

13,TRBV6-1,TRBD1,TRBJ1-5,.,CASHGQDNQPQHF,TGTGCCAGCCACGGACAGGACAATCAGCCCCAGCATTTT
10,TRBV21-1,.,TRBJ2-1,.,CATQGWEQFF,TGTGCCACACAGGGTTGGGAGCAGTTCTTC
15,TRBV19,.,TRBJ2-1,.,CASSIPDRSYNEQFF,TGTGCCAGTAGTATTCCGGACAGAAGCTACAATGAGCAGTTCTTC
16,TRBV6-6,TRBD2,TRBJ2-3,.,CASTPRRLAGAPTQYF,TGTGCCAGCACCCCGCGCCGACTAGCGGGGGCGCCTACGCAGTATTTT
14,TRBV6-5,.,TRBJ1-2,.,CASSYDEATYGYTF,TGTGCCAGCAGTTACGACGAGGCAACTTATGGCTACACCTTC
13,TRBV9,.,TRBJ1-1,.,CASSAIGQPKAFF,TGTGCCAGCAGCGCAATTGGACAGCCGAAAGCTTTCTTT
17,TRBV5-1,TRBD1,TRBJ2-5,.,CASSSLPGQGIKETQYF,TGCGCCAGCAGCTCTCTACCGGGACAGGGGATTAAAGAGACCCAGTACTTC
11,TRBV20-1,.,TRBJ2-1,.,CSARAFGEQFF,TGCAGTGCTAGAGCGTTCGGTGAGCAGTTCTTC
18,TRBV11-3,TRBD1,TRBJ2-6,.,CASSPGTGSRSGANVLTF,TGTGCCAGCAGCCCAGGGACAGGGAGTCGCTCTGGGGCCAACGTCCTGACTTTC
16,TRBV5-4,.,TRBJ2-2,.,CASSLGLAGTTGELFF,TGTGCCAGCAGCCTGGGGTTGGCGGGAACCACCGGGGAGCTGTTTTTT
17,TRBV5-1,TRBD2,TRBJ2-2,.,CASSLAGLAANTGELFF,TGCGCCAGCAGCTTGGCCGGGCTAGCGGCGAACACCGGGGAGCTGTTTTTT
17,TRBV7-7,TRBD1,TRBJ2-2,.,CASSLEGNRGSTGELFF,TGTGCCAGCAGCTTAGAGGGTAACAGGGGGTCCACCGGGGAGCTGTTTTTT
13,TRBV7-3,.,TRBJ2-1,.,CASSGKQGNEQFF,TGTGCCAGCAGCGGCAAACAGGGAAATGAGCAGTTCTTC
17,TRBV4-1,.,TRBJ2-3,once,CASSQDQSVVFADTQYF,TGCGCCAGCAGCCAAGATCAGAGCGTAGTGTTCGCAGATACGCAGTATTTT
17,TRBV7-6,.,TRBJ1-6,.,CASSLVGGAPNNSPLHF,TGTGCCAGCAGCTTAGTAGGAGGGGCTCCTAATAATTCACCCCTCCACTTT
20,TRBV5-1,TRBD2,TRBJ2-1,.,CASSQALGTSGAPSYNEQFF,TGCGCCAGCAGCCAAGCTCTCGGGACTAGCGGGGCTCCCTCCTACAATGAGCAGTTCTTC
16,TRBV7-2,TRBD2,TRBJ2-2,.,CASSSAGGRNTGELFF,TGTGCCAGCAGCTCGGCGGGGGGCCGGAACACCGGGGAGCTGTTTTTT
13,TRBV6-6,TRBD2,TRBJ2-5,.,CASRLPGGETQYF,TGTGCCAGCAGGTTGCCGGGGGGGGAGACCCAGTACTTC
18,TRBV4-3,.,TRBJ1-4,.,CASSQNYEPDSRSEKLFF,TGCGCCAGCAGCCAAAACTATGAACCGGACTCCCGGTCTGAAAAACTGTTTTTT
19,TRBV27,TRBD1,TRBJ2-7,.,CASSHYRRDPGQEPYEQYF,TGTGCCAGCAGTCACTATCGGAGAGACCCGGGACAGGAACCCTACGAGCAGTACTTC
13,TRBV29-1,.,TRBJ2-3,.,CSVERELTDTQYF,TGCAGCGTTGAGCGAGAACTCACAGATACGCAGTATTTT
15,TRBV6-6,TRBD1,TRBJ1-5,.,CASIPGQGSRQPQHF,TGTGCCAGCATCCCGGGACAGGGTTCTCGTCAGCCCCAGCATTTT
15,TRBV7-6,.,TRBJ1-2,.,CASSLGTAANYGYTF,TGTGCCAGCAGCTTAGGTACAGCCGCTAACTATGGCTACACCTTC
12,TRBV28,.,TRBJ2-7,.,CASNGGIHEQYF,TGTGCCAGCAATGGGGGGATCCACGAGCAGTACTTC
14,TRBV2,TRBD2,TRBJ2-2,.,CASSPREGTGELFF,TGTGCCAGCAGTCCACGGGAGGGTACCGGGGAGCTGTTTTTT
15,TRBV4-1,.,TRBJ2-7,.,CASSQSPGAGLEQYF,TGCGCCAGCAGCCAATCCCCTGGGGCGGGGTTGGAGCAGTACTTC
14,TRBV5-1,TRBD1,TRBJ2-7,.,CASCNRGPGNEQYF,TGCGCCAGCTGCAACAGGGGGCCGGGAAACGAGCAGTACTTC
15,TRBV11-3,TRBD1,TRBJ2-7,.,CASSGRRTGVGEQYF,TGTGCCAGCAGCGGACGACGGACAGGGGTTGGCGAGCAGTACTTC
15,TRBV5-6,.,TRBJ2-2,.,CASMRETLNTGELFF,TGTGCCAGCATGAGGGAAACACTGAACACCGGGGAGCTGTTTTTT
15,TRBV5-1,.,TRBJ1-4,once,CASSLVGGDNEKLFF,TGCGCCAGCAGCTTGGTGGGGGGGGATAATGAAAAACTGTTTTTT
13,TRBV28,.,TRBJ2-5,once,CASSLKVGETQYF,TGTGCCAGCAGTTTAAAGGTCGGGGAGACCCAGTACTTC
20,TRBV27,.,TRBJ1-4,.,CASSLSGEQGGAFRNEKLFF,TGTGCCAGCAGTTTATCGGGGGAACAGGGCGGCGCTTTCCGGAATGAAAAACTGTTTTTT
17,TRBV13,TRBD1,TRBJ1-4,.,CASSLKTYRGANEKLFF,TGTGCCAGCAGCCTAAAAACCTACAGGGGGGCTAATGAAAAACTGTTTTTT
16,TRBV28,TRBD2,TRBJ2-1,.,CASSLSSASGRTEQFF,TGTGCCAGCAGTTTATCGTCGGCTAGCGGGAGAACTGAGCAGTTCTTC
14,TRBV5-1,TRBD2,TRBJ2-5,few,CASRGTSGQETQYF,TGCGCCAGCAGGGGGACTAGCGGCCAAGAGACCCAGTACTTC
18,TRBV12-2,.,TRBJ1-5,.,CASRWEPRGTIWDQPQHF,TGTGCAAGTCGCTGGGAGCCTAGGGGGACAATCTGGGATCAGCCCCAGCATTTT
14,TRBV5-1,TRBD1,TRBJ1-1,.,CASSTGDRGTEAFF,TGCGCCAGCAGCACGGGGGACAGGGGGACTGAAGCTTTCTTT
14,TRBV19,.,TRBJ1-5,.,CASSTGPINQPQHF,TGTGCCAGTAGTACAGGGCCAATCAATCAGCCCCAGCATTTT
15,TRBV4-3,.,TRBJ2-1,.,CASSQEGRGHNEQFF,TGCGCCAGCAGCCAAGAAGGCAGGGGACACAATGAGCAGTTCTTC
18,TRBV27,.,TRBJ2-1,.,CASSLYVEEGLGNNEQFF,TGTGCCAGCAGTTTATACGTGGAGGAGGGCTTAGGAAACAATGAGCAGTTCTTC
18,TRBV13,TRBD1,TRBJ1-4,.,CASSLMTGRRATNEKLFF,TGTGCCAGCAGCTTAATGACAGGGAGACGTGCAACTAATGAAAAACTGTTTTTT
15,TRBV19,TRBD1,TRBJ2-3,.,CASSIGQGSTDTQYF,TGTGCCAGTAGTATCGGACAGGGGAGCACAGATACGCAGTATTTT
14,TRBV10-2,TRBD1,TRBJ1-2,few,CASRADRGNYGYTF,TGCGCCAGCAGAGCAGACAGGGGTAACTATGGCTACACCTTC
17,TRBV15,TRBD2,TRBJ2-2,once,CATSRGQAGANTGELFF,TGTGCCACCAGCAGAGGGCAGGCGGGAGCGAACACCGGGGAGCTGTTTTTT
14,TRBV29-1,.,TRBJ2-7,.,CSVEDRGEFYEQYF,TGCAGCGTTGAAGACAGGGGGGAATTCTACGAGCAGTACTTC
14,TRBV2,.,TRBJ1-6,few,CASGQANPYSPLHF,TGTGCCAGCGGGCAAGCAAACCCATATTCACCCCTCCACTTT
18,TRBV19,TRBD2,TRBJ2-1,.,CASMTRTSGISSYNEQFF,TGTGCCAGTATGACCCGGACTAGCGGGATCAGCTCCTACAATGAGCAGTTCTTC
17,TRBV5-6,.,TRBJ2-7,.,CASSLGDFGFVNYEQYF,TGTGCCAGCAGCTTGGGGGACTTTGGGTTCGTTAACTACGAGCAGTACTTC
17,TRBV5-3,.,TRBJ1-6,.,CARSRDNNLSYNSPLHF,TGTGCCAGAAGCCGAGACAATAACCTCTCCTATAATTCACCCCTCCACTTT
17,TRBV5-8,.,TRBJ2-7,.,CASSLSRGTATTYEQYF,TGTGCCAGCAGCTTGTCACGGGGGACAGCAACAACCTACGAGCAGTACTTC
13,TRBV29-1,.,TRBJ1-1,.,CSVDLGGGTEAFF,TGCAGCGTTGATTTGGGAGGGGGCACTGAAGCTTTCTTT
17,TRBV7-7,TRBD2,TRBJ2-1,.,CASSLVRRLAVYNEQFF,TGTGCCAGCAGCTTAGTAAGAAGACTAGCGGTGTACAATGAGCAGTTCTTC
16,TRBV15,TRBD2,TRBJ2-3,.,CATSRDAAGGLDTQYF,TGTGCCACCAGCAGAGATGCGGCGGGGGGTCTAGATACGCAGTATTTT
12,TRBV6-5,.,TRBJ1-3,.,CASGAGVDTIYF,TGTGCCTCTGGCGCAGGGGTGGACACCATATATTTT
16,TRBV11-1,TRBD2,TRBJ2-6,.,CASSLGGTSGANVLTF,TGTGCCAGCAGCTTAGGGGGGACTAGTGGGGCCAACGTCCTGACTTTC
15,TRBV6-6,.,TRBJ1-4,.,CASSYSGKEGEKLFF,TGTGCCAGCAGTTACTCAGGCAAGGAGGGGGAAAAACTGTTTTTT
15,TRBV7-2,.,TRBJ2-7,.,CASSLEWQGLYEQYF,TGTGCCAGCAGCTTAGAGTGGCAGGGACTCTACGAGCAGTACTTC